Each of the 9 T cell receptor beta chains below was sequenced from the same sample in a study of cytomegalovirus exposure and HLA in healthy donors. Primers: 60 Vbeta forward and 13 Jbeta reverse. Only in-frame clones appear in the TCRdb table, and some are missing; sequencing was by immunoSEQ multiplex PCR. The sample contains 100,000 or so clones, 70% to 85% of which appear only once. The sequenced sample was PBMCs. All receptors derive from a man aged 25 to 45 in good health and CMV-seropositive.

This clone has more than one count but fewer than ten. Other DNA sequences within the sample encode an identical CDR3. The gene calls are TRBV6-4 and TRBJ2-3; 10 bases agree with TRBD2. With 2 bases clipped from V and 4 bases from J, the junction kept 0 bases outside the gene matches. In germline, CDR1 is MRHNA, CDR2 SNTAGT. This CDR3 spans 14 amino acids. The CDR3 sequence: CASSDSGGADTQYF. The CDR3 DNA reads TGTGCCAGCAGTGACAGCGGGGGGGCAGATACGCAGTATTTT.

The sample holds one count of this clone. The chain recombines TRBV11-1 with TRBJ2-7; 7 nucleotides match TRBD1. Germline CDR1 and CDR2: SGHAT and FQDESV (reference sequence). V was pared by 4 bases and J by 6 bases, with 3 bases of the junction left unmatched. This CDR3 region has 12 residues. The CDR3 sequence: CASSSDRAEQYF. The CDR3 DNA is TGTGCCAGCAGCTCCGACAGGGCCGAGCAGTACTTC.

This chain joins TRBV6-1 and TRBJ2-3, with D unresolved. The CDR3 consists of 12 residues. Germline lookup yields CDR1 MNHNS and CDR2 SASEGT. Deletions cut 8 bases from V and 1 base from J, with 7 bases between. The CDR3 DNA reads as TGTGCCAGCGGGCACGGCACAGATACGCAGTATTTT. This translates into CASGHGTDTQYF.

CDR3: CASSGGETQYF. CDR3 bases: TGTGCCAGCAGCGGAGGAGAGACCCAGTACTTC. This chain connects TRBV9 to TRBJ2-5; D is unresolved. Trimming cost V 3 bases and J 4 bases, with 4 bases left between them. CDR1 is SGDLS and CDR2 is YYNGEE in the germline V gene. There are 11 residues in the CDR3.

The chain joins TRBV4-1 to TRBJ1-5, with 7 bases that match TRBD1. V shed 4 bases, J shed 2 bases, and the junction held 5 bases outside the gene matches. The germline V gene has CDR1 MGHRA and CDR2 YSYEKL. CDR3 length: 15 amino acids. The CDR3 sequence is CASSLQGRRNQPQHF. DNA for the CDR3: TGCGCCAGCAGCCTACAGGGGAGGCGCAATCAGCCCCAGCATTTT.

The chain combines TRBV2 with TRBJ2-5; no definite D call. The V gene's germline CDR1 is SNHLY and CDR2 FYNNEI. Trimming took off 8 bases at V and 4 bases at J, with 11 bases between the two ends. CDR3 size: 12 residues. The CDR3 DNA is TGTGCCAGCTCGGCGGCATCAGAGACCCAGTACTTC. Translating gives CASSAASETQYF.

The gene calls are TRBV27 and TRBJ1-5; tentative D call: TRBD1 (6 bases). Germline CDR1 MNHEY, CDR2 SMNVEV (reference sequence). The length of the CDR3 is 12 residues. V was clipped by 6 bases and J by 7 bases, with 10 bases between them. Here the CDR3 DNA reads TGTGCCAGCAGAAGGGGGGGGCAGCCCCAGCATTTT. Its protein product is CASRRGGQPQHF.

The rearrangement links TRBV9 to TRBJ2-1; no definite D call. The CDR3 runs to 12 residues. Trimming took off 0 bases at V and 5 bases at J, with 3 bases between the two ends. Germline CDR1 SGDLS, CDR2 YYNGEE. The CDR3 nucleotides read TGTGCCAGCAGCGTAGCAGACAATGAGCAGTTCTTC. Residues: CASSVADNEQFF.

This clone turned up a few times. The rearrangement joins TRBV28 to TRBJ2-7; possible D gene TRBD2, 6 bases. Germline V CDR1 and CDR2: MDHEN, SYDVKM. Trimming pared 6 bases from V and 2 bases from J, leaving 8 bases between. CDR3 length equals 12 residues. This CDR3 reads CASRGTPYEQYF. CDR3 DNA: TGTGCCAGCAGGGGGACTCCCTACGAGCAGTACTTC.